This T cell receptor beta chain is from a study of PD-1 blockade in classical Hodgkin lymphoma. Study results and caveats: Reported findings placed baseline TCR diversity lower in newly diagnosed patients (compared with healthy donors).

Measured with immunoSEQ multiplex PCR; TCRdb has only the in-frame clones, and not every one. This sample has around 65,000 clones, with approximately 90% found just once. As concerns this clone: Its antigen is currently unknown.

There was relapse after autologous stem cell transplantation in every patient, and there was variation in brentuximab vedotin exposure. This CDR3 has 13 amino acids. Germline V CDR1 and CDR2: LGHNT, FRNRAP. The germline V and J ends were trimmed by 2 bases and 4 bases, with 7 bases remaining between them. The clonotype was recovered from a human donor with classical Hodgkin lymphoma. The sample consisted of peripheral blood mononuclear cells (PBMCs), taken at baseline. The chain links TRBV12-5 to TRBJ2-3, with a weak D call TRBD2 (5 bases). CDR3 in amino acids: CASGLPGADTQYF. Written as DNA, the CDR3 is TGTGCTAGTGGTTTGCCCGGGGCAGATACGCAGTATTTT.